This TCR beta chain was observed in a study of CD8+ T cells in alopecia areata (dated by TCRdb to 2017 to 2018). Some background on the complete study: Treated patients were enrolled in an open-label pilot trial of oral tofacitinib at 5 to 10 mg twice daily for moderate-to-severe alopecia areata. Patients received tofacitinib for 6 to 18 months and were then followed off drug for 6 months to check for delayed response and recurrence. High-throughput TCRbeta sequencing was used to examine T cell clonal expansion in alopecia areata in both the C3H/HeJ mouse model and human patients. Human TCRbeta sequencing covered scalp tissue and sorted CD4+ and CD8+ peripheral blood T cells from patchy and totalis/universalis alopecia areata patients and healthy controls. Biopsies were taken from tofacitinib-treated patients at baseline and again at 4 and 24 weeks into treatment, and several of those patients also had a later scalp biopsy. Scalp clonality was compared across normal scalp (n=4), patchy alopecia areata scalp (n=8), and alopecia totalis/universalis scalp (n=8). RNA was obtained with the PAXgene miRNA kit for fixed scalp, the miRNeasy kit for PBMCs, and the RNeasy kit for mouse skin. TCRbeta CDR3 regions were amplified by immunoSEQ multiplex PCR using 35 Vbeta forward and 13 Jbeta reverse primers.

V and J lose 3 bases and 0 bases, and a span of 11 bases separates them. The germline V gene (reference sequence) specifies GTSNPN as CDR1 and SVGIG as CDR2. The CDR3 measures 15 amino acids from cysteine to phenylalanine. This entry keeps only the CDR3 DNA: 45 bases, framed from base 1. Overall study results and their limits: Higher clonality and more expanded CD8+ clones were observed in lesional scalp than in normal scalp, particularly in alopecia totalis/universalis, a finding suggestive of antigenic drive. Unlike mouse skin, where gammadelta T cells dominate, normal human skin contains resident alphabeta T cells that get sequenced too, which complicates analysis of the scalp TCR repertoire. Shared TCR sequences between patients were less evident than in mice, which may be partly attributable to HLA diversity in the patient population.

The sample's time point, from its label and the paper: baseline before oral tofacitinib. Lesional scalp punch biopsies and peripheral blood were collected from alopecia areata patients. After PBMCs were isolated by density centrifugation and stained for CD3, CD4 and CD8, a FACSAria was used to sort CD4+ and CD8+ T cells. Library construction relied on the immunoSEQ multiplex PCR assay. RNA was extracted from all samples and reverse transcribed into cDNA, which served as template for TCR sequencing. First-strand cDNA was synthesized with SuperScript III using a 2:1 mix of oligo-dT and random hexamers. A synthetic immune receptor repertoire was used to measure amplification bias, and any remaining bias was corrected computationally. From the authors' description of their analysis: After raw reads were preprocessed to remove errors, the CDR3 was defined following IMGT conventions as running from the conserved cysteine to phenylalanine. To get clonality, Shannon entropy was normalized by log2 of the number of productive unique TCRs and the result was subtracted from 1. Scalp TCRbeta sequences were cross-referenced with sorted blood CD4 and CD8 repertoires so that the CD4 or CD8 identity of scalp clones could be inferred. TCRdb mirrors the immuneACCESS table, restricted to in-frame sequences. Some clones are absent from its copies; in checked studies, under half trace to an unresolved V gene, and the reason for the others is unknown. V and J calls and clone size come straight from that table; D and trimming were deduced from the DNA. The sample table records 150,000 to 200,000 clones; 59% of these occur just once. The ten largest clones take up roughly 15% of the sample.

With respect to this clone: The specificity of this receptor is unknown. No base-level quality is on record; no much larger clone is a single base apart.

The starting material was CD4+ T cells sorted from blood, obtained at week 0. Rearrangement joined TRBV30 to TRBJ2-2; no D segment can be confidently identified. The clonotype originates from a human donor with alopecia areata. The DNA is TGTGCCTGGAGCGTCCCACCCGCGAACACCGGGGAGCTGTTTTTT. This sequence encodes CAWSVPPANTGELFF.